What follows is one TCR beta chain and its context. This clone was seen repeatedly, ten times or more. The clone's antigen remains unknown. The sequence runs out 3 residues before the end of the CDR3; the remainder is reconstructed from the germline J gene. CVID samples and control samples contributed equivalent amounts of genomic DNA as sequencing input. For every sample, a 60 bp segment covering the rearranged TCRbeta CDR3 region was amplified and then sequenced. The immunoSEQ assay, a bias-corrected multiplex PCR combined with high-throughput sequencing, was used for TCRbeta amplification. Turning to the authors' computational methods: Each unique nucleotide sequence was treated as a clone and annotated with V, D and J genes, copy number and frequency. Sequences were labeled productive if in frame, and non-productive if out of frame or containing stop codons. Clonality was calculated from Shannon's entropy as previously described. Mean CDR3 Kyte-Doolittle hydropathy was derived from the predicted amino acid sequences of productive clones. Hierarchical clustering of scaled V gene usage was performed with the R hclust function using Manhattan distance and complete linkage. To assess clone sharing by CDR3 amino acid sequence, 12 repertoires per group were resampled over 100 rounds. The repertoires were searched for around 72 published EBV-specific and 200 to 300 published CMV-specific TCRbeta sequences. A couple of CVID samples yielding fewer than 10,000 sequences were excluded from analysis, leaving approximately 40 CVID repertoires. This immuneACCESS table, as held by TCRdb, lists in-frame sequences with V and J called but not all clones. Of the missing ones, under half trace to an unresolved V gene in checked studies; the others have no known cause. V, J and clone size are those of that table, while D and trimming were read from the DNA. This sample shows approximately 52,000 clones, and none of them turns up only once. About 3.7% of the sample belongs to the ten largest clones.

The entry originates in a study of T cell clonality in common variable immunodeficiency (dated by TCRdb to the mid-2010s). The full study reports these points: Fewer TCRbeta clones were shared among CVID subjects than among healthy controls (p < 0.0001). CVID TCRbeta sequences were reported to have fewer deletions and N-nucleotide insertions and to lack highly modified clones with 13 or more V deletions. Even though DNA input was the same, control samples had an average of around 82,000 unique sequences each, compared with roughly 30,000 in CVID samples. According to the authors, figuring out what caused the increased clonality in CVID would require sequencing the repertoires of T cell subpopulations. Patient heterogeneity within the CVID cohort put limits on correlating repertoire features with clinical complications. Compared with healthy controls, CVID subjects showed increased TCRbeta clonality (t-test p = 0.018), a feature most characteristic of about a third of subjects.

Reading the germline V gene (reference sequence) gives CDR1 GTSNPN and CDR2 SVGIG. Compared with germline, V lacks 3 bases and J lacks 3 bases; bases without a gene match: 7. The CDR3 measures 15 amino acids from cysteine to phenylalanine. Only the CDR3 bases that were read are kept: 36 of them, in frame from base 1. Predominantly Caucasian heritage was noted among both the CVID patients and the healthy controls. Heparinized peripheral whole blood samples of about 4.5 to 8 ml were collected from each donor. TCRbeta CDR3 repertoires were sequenced from genomic DNA of adults with common variable immune deficiency (CVID) and healthy adult controls. There were about 22 healthy adult volunteers in the control group (around twelve female and some ten male), ranging in age from about 23 to 66 years, with a mean age of around 33. Diluted blood was density-centrifuged over Hypaque 1077 or Ficoll-Paque to isolate peripheral blood mononuclear cells. Genomic DNA was extracted from unsorted mononuclear cells by Qiagen column purification or by a centrifugation-based method.

The rearrangement combines TRBV30 with TRBJ2-3; 9 of the junction bases match TRBD2. The sample consisted of peripheral blood mononuclear cells. This receptor was identified in a person aged 18 to 70 in good health. The CDR3 loop reads CAWRLGTSRTDTQYF. The CDR3 bases that were read are TGTGCCTGGAGACTAGGGACTAGCAGAACAGATACG.